This T cell receptor (beta chain) derives from a study of blood T cell repertoires in COVID-19. Original handling: Researchers report that nucleated cell counts were estimated from reference gene primer amplification. Libraries were prepared by immunoSEQ multiplex PCR; TCRdb keeps only in-frame clonotypes and omits some of them. V and J calls and clone size are those listed in that table; D and trimming were worked out from the DNA. The table shows 150,000 to 200,000 clones, with roughly 87% occurring only once. Participants were aged roughly 18 to 100 years from around 26 US areas. Donors were grouped by their self-reported clinical history. This CDR3 region has 14 residues. The V gene lost 3 bases and the J gene lost 5 bases, with 10 bases spanning the gap. Germline V CDR1 and CDR2: SEHNR, FQNEAQ (reference sequence).

This clonotype originated in a man over 45 who had recovered from COVID-19. The chain joins TRBV7-9 to TRBJ1-4; D may be TRBD1 (5 bases). The sample taken for sequencing was PBMCs or T cells enriched from blood (not recorded which). DNA of the CDR3: TGTGCCAGCAGCTTCACGGCAGGGAATGAAAAACTGTTTTTT. Residues: CASSFTAGNEKLFF.